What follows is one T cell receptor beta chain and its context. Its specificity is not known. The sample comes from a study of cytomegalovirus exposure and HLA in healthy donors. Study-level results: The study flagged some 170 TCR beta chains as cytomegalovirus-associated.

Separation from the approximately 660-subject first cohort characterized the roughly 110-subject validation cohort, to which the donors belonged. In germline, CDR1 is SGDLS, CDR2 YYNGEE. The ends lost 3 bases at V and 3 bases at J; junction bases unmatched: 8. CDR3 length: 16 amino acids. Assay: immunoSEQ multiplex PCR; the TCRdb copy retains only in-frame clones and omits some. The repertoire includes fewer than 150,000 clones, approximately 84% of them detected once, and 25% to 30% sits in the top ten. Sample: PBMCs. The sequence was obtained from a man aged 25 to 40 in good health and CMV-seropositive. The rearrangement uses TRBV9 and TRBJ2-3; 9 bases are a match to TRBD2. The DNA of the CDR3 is TGTGCCAGCAGCGACCCCCGCGGGGGGGCGACAGATACGCAGTATTTT. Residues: CASSDPRGGATDTQYF. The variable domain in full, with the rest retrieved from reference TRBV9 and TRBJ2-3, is DSGVTQTPKHLITATGQRVTLRCSPRSGDLSVYWYQQSLDQGLQFLIQYYNGEERAKGNILERFSAQQFPDLHSELNLSSLELGDSALYFCASSDPRGGATDTQYFGPGTRLTVL.